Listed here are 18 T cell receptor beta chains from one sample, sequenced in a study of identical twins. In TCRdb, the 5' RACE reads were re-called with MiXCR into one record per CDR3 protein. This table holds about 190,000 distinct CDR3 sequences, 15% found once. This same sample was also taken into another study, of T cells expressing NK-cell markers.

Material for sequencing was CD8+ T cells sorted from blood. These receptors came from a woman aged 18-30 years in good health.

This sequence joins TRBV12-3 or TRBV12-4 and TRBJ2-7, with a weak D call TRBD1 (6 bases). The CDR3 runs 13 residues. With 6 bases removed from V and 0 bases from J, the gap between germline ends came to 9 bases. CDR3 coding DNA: TGTGCCAGCAGGACAGGCGCCTCCTACGAGCAGTACTTC. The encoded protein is CASRTGASYEQYF.

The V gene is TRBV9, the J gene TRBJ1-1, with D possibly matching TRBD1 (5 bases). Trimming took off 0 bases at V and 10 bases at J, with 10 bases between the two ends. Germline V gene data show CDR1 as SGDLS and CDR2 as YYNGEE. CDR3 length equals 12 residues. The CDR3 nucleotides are TGTGCCAGCAGCGTAGAGGGGAAGAGAGCTTTCTTT. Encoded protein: CASSVEGKRAFF.

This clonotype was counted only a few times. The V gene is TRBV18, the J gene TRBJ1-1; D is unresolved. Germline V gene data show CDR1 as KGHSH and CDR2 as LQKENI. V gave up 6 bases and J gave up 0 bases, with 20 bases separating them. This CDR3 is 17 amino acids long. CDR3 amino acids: CASSPRSAGSVNTEAFF. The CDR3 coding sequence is TGTGCCAGCTCTCCGCGATCCGCTGGGAGCGTGAACACTGAAGCTTTCTTT.

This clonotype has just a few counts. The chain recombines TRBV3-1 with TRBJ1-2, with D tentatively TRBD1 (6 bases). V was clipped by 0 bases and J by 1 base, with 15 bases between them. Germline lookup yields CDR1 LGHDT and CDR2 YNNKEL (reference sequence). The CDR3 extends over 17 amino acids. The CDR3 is CASSQEYGGAGNYGYTF. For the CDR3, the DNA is TGTGCCAGCAGCCAAGAATACGGGGGCGCCGGTAACTATGGCTACACCTTC. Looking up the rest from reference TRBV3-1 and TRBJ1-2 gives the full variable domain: DTAVSQTPKYLVTQMGNDKSIKCEQNLGHDTMYWYKQDSKKFLKIMFSYNNKELIINETVPNRFSPKSPDKAHLNLHINSLELGDSAVYFCASSQEYGGAGNYGYTFGSGTRLTVV.

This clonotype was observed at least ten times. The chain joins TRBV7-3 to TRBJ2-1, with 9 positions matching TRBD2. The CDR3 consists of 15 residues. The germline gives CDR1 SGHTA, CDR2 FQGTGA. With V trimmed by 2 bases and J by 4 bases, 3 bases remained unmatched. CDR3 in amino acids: CASSLGGGGYNEQFF. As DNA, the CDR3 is TGTGCCAGCAGCTTAGGCGGGGGGGGATACAATGAGCAGTTCTTC.

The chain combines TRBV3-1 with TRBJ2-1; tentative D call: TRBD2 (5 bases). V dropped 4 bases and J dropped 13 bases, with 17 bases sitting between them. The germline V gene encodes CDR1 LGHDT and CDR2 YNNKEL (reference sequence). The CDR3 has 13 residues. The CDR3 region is CASSPGEVQLQFF. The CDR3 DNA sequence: TGTGCCAGCAGCCCCGGGGAAGTCCAGTTACAGTTCTTC.

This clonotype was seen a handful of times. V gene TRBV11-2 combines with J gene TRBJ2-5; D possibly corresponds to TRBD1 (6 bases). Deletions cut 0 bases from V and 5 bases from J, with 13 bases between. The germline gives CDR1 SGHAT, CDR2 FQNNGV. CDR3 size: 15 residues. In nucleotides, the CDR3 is TGTGCCAGCAGCTTAGAGGACAGCTCAAGGGAGACCCAGTACTTC. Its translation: CASSLEDSSRETQYF.

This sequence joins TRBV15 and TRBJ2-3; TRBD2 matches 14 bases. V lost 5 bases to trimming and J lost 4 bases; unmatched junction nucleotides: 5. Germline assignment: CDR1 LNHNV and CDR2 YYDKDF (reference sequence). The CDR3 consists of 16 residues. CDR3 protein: CATSSGLAGVSDTQYF. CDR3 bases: TGTGCCACCAGCTCGGGACTAGCGGGGGTCTCAGATACGCAGTATTTT.

The CDR3 DNA follows: TGCGCCAGCGACCCCAGCGGGGCGAACACCGGGGAGCTGTTTTTT. Its translation: CASDPSGANTGELFF. This rearrangement joins TRBV5-1 to TRBJ2-2; TRBD2 matches 7 bases. Losses at the gene ends were 7 bases for V and 0 bases for J; bases not matched to a gene: 6. The CDR3 runs 15 residues. Germline lookup yields CDR1 SGHRS and CDR2 YFSETQ.

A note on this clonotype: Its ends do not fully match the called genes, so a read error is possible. CDR3 protein: CAGSPQTGNSNQYF. CDR3 DNA sequence: TGTGCCGGCAGTCCCCAGACAGGGAATTCGAACCAGTACTTC. This sequence joins TRBV12-3 or TRBV12-4 and TRBJ2-5; 7 positions match TRBD1. This CDR3 is 14 amino acids long.

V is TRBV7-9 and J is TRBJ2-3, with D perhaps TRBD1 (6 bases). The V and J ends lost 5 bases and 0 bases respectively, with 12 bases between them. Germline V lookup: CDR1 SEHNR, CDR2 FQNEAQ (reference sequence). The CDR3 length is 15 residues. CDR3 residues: CASSPDSASTDTQYF. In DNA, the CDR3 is TGTGCCAGCAGCCCGGACAGCGCTAGCACAGATACGCAGTATTTT.

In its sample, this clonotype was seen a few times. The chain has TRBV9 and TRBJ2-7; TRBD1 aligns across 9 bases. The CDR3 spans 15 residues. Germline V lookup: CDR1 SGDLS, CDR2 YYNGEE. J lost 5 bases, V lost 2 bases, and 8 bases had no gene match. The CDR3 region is CASSVAGTGTHEQYF. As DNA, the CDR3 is TGTGCCAGCAGCGTTGCCGGGACAGGGACCCACGAGCAGTACTTC.

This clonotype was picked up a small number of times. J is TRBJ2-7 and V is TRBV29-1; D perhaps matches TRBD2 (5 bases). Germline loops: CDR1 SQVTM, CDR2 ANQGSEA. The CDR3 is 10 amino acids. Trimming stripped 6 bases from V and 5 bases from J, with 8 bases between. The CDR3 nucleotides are TGCAGCGTCGTGCGGGACGAGCAGTACTTC. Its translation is CSVVRDEQYF.

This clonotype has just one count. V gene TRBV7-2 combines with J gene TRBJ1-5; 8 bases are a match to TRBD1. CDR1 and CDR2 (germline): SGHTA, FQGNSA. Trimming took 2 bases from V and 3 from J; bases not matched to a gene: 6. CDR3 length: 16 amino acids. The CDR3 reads CASSLSAGGYNQPQHF. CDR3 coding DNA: TGTGCCAGCAGCTTATCGGCAGGGGGCTACAATCAGCCCCAGCATTTT.

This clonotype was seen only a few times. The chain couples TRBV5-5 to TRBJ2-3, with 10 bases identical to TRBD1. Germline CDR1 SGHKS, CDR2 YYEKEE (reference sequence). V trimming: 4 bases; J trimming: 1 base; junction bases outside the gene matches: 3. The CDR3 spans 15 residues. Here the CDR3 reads CASSQGTGGTDTQYF. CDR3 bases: TGTGCCAGCAGCCAGGGGACAGGGGGCACAGATACGCAGTATTTT.

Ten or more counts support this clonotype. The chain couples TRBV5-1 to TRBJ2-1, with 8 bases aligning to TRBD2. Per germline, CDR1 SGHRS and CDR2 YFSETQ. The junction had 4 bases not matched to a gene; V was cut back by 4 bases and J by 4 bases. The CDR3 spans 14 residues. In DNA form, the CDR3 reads TGCGCCAGCAGCCCGGGGGGGAGATACAATGAGCAGTTCTTC. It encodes CASSPGGRYNEQFF.

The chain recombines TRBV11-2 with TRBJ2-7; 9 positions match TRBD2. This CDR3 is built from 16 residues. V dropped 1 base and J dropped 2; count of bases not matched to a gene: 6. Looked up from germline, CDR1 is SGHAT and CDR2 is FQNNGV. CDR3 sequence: CASSLALAGVTYEQYF. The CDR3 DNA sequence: TGTGCCAGCAGCTTAGCCTTAGCGGGAGTGACCTACGAGCAGTACTTC.

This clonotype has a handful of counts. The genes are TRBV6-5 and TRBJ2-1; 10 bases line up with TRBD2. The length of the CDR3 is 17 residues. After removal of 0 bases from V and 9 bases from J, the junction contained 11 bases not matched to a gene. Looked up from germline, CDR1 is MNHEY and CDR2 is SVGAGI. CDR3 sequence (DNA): TGTGCCAGCAGTTACTCGACTGAGCGGGAGGGCCTTTTTGAGCAGTTCTTC. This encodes CASSYSTEREGLFEQFF.